This T cell receptor (beta chain) was sequenced for a study of OX40 agonist ivuxolimab in advanced cancers. Overall study context: Participants could have had prior anti-PD-1, anti-PD-L1 or anti-CTLA-4 therapy, and approximately 37% had some.

Per germline, CDR1 SGHNT and CDR2 YYREEE (reference sequence). The CDR3 runs 14 residues. V lost 4 bases, J lost 6 bases, and 16 bases lay in between. The assay was immunoSEQ multiplex PCR, and TCRdb's table has in-frame clones only and misses some. Among around 53,000 clones, approximately 91% were seen once, and the ten largest hold over 6%. The TCR was taken from an adult with an advanced solid tumor such as melanoma, head and neck, liver or kidney cancer. This rearrangement joins TRBV5-4 to TRBJ1-2, with D possibly being TRBD1 (5 bases). Sample: CD4+ or CD8+ T cells sorted from blood, taken in a trial of the OX40 agonist ivuxolimab. The CDR3 sequence is CASSLGGGVDGYTF. CDR3 coding DNA: TGTGCCAGCAGCCTCGGTGGGGGGGTCGATGGCTACACCTTC.